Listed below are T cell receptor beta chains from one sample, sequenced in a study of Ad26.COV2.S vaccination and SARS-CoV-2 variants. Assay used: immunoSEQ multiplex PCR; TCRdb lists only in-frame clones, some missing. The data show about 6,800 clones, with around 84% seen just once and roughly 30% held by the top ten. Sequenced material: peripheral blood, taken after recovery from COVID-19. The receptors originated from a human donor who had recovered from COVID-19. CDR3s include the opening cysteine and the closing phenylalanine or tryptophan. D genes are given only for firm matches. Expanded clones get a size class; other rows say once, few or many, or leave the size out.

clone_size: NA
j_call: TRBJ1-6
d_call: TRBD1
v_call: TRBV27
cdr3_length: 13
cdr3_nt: TGTGCCAGCACCGGGACAGTTAATTCACCCCTCCACTTT
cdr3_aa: CASTGTVNSPLHF

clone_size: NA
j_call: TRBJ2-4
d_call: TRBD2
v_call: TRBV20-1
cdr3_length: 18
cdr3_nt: TGCAGTGCTAGTCCCTCTAGCGGGGGGGCGGGAAGTAAAAACATTCAGTACTTC
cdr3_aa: CSASPSSGGAGSKNIQYF

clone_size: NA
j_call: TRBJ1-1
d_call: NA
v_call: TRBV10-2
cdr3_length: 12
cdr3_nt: TGCGCCAGCAGTGTGGGGAGAGTTGAAGCTTTCTTT
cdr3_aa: CASSVGRVEAFF

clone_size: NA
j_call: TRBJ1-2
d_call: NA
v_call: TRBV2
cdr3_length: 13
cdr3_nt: TGTGCCAGCAGTGAGTGGCCAGGCTATGGCTACACCTTC
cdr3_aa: CASSEWPGYGYTF

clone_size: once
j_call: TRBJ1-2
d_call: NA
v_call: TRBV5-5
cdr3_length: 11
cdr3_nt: TGTGCCAGCAACGCTAACTATGGCTACACCTTC
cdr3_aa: CASNANYGYTF

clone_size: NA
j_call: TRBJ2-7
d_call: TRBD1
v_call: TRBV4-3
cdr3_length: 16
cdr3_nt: TGCGCCAGCAGCCAAGATATCGAGACAGGGCGATTTGAGCAGTACTTC
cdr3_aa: CASSQDIETGRFEQYF

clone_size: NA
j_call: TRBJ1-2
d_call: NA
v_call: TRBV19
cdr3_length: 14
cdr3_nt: TGTGCCAGTAGTATAGTGCGCAGCAACTATGGCTACACCTTT
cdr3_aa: CASSIVRSNYGYTF

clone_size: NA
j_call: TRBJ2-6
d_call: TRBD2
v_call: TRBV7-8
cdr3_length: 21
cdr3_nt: TGTGCCAGCAGCTTAGCCCCCCCTTCGACTAGCGGGAGCTCTGGGGCCAACGTCCTGACTTTC
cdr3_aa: CASSLAPPSTSGSSGANVLTF

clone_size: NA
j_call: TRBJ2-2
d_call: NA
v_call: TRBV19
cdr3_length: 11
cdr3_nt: TGTGCCAGTAGGAACACCGGGGAGCTGTTTTTT
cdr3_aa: CASRNTGELFF

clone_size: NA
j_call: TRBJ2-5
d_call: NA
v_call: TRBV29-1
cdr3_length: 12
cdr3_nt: TGCAGCGGGAGGGAGTCGGGAGAGACCCAGTACTTC
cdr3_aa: CSGRESGETQYF

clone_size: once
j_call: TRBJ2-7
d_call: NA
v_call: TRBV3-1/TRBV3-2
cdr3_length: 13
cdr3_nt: TGTGCCAGCAAAGGCCTAGCCGGGAACGAGCAGTACTTC
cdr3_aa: CASKGLAGNEQYF

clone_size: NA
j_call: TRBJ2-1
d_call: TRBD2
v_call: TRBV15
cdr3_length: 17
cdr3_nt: TGTGCCACCAGCAGAGATCCATACCGGGAGGGCTACAATGAGCAGTTCTTC
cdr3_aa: CATSRDPYREGYNEQFF

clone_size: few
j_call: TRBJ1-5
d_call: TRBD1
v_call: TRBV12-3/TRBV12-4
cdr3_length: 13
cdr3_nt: TGTGCCAGCACCCGGACAGGGTACGGGCCCCAGCATTTT
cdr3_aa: CASTRTGYGPQHF

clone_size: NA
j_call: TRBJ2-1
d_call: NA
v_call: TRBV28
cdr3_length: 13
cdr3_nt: TGTGCCAGCAGTTTTGCGGGGAGCGGCGGGTCGTTCTTC
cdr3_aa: CASSFAGSGGSFF

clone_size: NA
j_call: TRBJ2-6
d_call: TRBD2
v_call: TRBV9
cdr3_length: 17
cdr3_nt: TGTGCCAGCAGCGTAGGTAGCGGGAACTCTGGGGCCAACGTCCTGACTTTC
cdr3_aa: CASSVGSGNSGANVLTF

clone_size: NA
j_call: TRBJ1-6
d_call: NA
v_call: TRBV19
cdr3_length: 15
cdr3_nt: TGTGCCACCAATCCAGCGGGCTCCGGGAATTCACCCCTCCACTTT
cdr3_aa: CATNPAGSGNSPLHF

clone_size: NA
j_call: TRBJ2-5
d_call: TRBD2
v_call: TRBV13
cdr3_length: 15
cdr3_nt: TGTGCCAGCAGCCAAAAGGGAGGGGCGAAGGAGACCCAGTACTTC
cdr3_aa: CASSQKGGAKETQYF

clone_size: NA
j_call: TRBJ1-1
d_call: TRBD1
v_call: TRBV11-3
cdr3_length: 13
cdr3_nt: TGTGCCAGCAGCTCCACAGGGGACACTGAAGCTTTCTTT
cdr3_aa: CASSSTGDTEAFF

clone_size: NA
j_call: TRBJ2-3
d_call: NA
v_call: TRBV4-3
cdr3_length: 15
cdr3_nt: TGCGCCAGCAGCCCAATCGTGGGGATTACAGATACGCAGTATTTT
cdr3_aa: CASSPIVGITDTQYF

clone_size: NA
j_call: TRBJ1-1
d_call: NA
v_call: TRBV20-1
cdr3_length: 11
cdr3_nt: TGCAGTGGACAGCCAAGAGAGAAAGCTTTCTTT
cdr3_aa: CSGQPREKAFF

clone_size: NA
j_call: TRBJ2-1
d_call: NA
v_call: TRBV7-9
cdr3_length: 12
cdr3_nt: TGTGCCAGCAGCCCCGGCGGACGTCCGCAGTTCTTC
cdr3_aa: CASSPGGRPQFF

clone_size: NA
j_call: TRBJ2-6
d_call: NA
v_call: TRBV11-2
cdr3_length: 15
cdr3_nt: TGTGCCAGCAGCTTAGCTGGGTTTGGGGCCAACGTCCTGACTTTC
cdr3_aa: CASSLAGFGANVLTF

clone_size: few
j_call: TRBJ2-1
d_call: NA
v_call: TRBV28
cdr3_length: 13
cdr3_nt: TGTGCCAGCAGTTTACAGGCCTACAATGAGCAGTTCTTC
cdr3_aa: CASSLQAYNEQFF

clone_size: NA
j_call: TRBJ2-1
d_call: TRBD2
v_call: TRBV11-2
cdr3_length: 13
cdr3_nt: TGTGCCAGCAGCTTAGGGACTAGCTATGAGCAGTTCTTC
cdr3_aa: CASSLGTSYEQFF

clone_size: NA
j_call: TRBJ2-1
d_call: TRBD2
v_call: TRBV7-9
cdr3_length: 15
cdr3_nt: TGTGCCAGCAGCGGACTAGCGGGGGCCTACAATGAGCAGTTCTTC
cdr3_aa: CASSGLAGAYNEQFF

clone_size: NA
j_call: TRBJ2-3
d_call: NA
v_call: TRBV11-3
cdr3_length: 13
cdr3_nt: TGTGCCAGCAGCTTTGGGGGCCCAGATACGCAGTATTTT
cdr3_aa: CASSFGGPDTQYF

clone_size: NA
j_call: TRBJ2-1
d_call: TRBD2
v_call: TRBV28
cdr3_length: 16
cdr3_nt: TGTGCCAGCAACCTACTAGCGGGAGGGCCTAGTGGTGAGCAGTTCTTC
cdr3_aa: CASNLLAGGPSGEQFF

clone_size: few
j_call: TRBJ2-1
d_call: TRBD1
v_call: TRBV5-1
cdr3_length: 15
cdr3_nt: TGCGCCAGCAGCTCATGGACAGGGGTGGGAAATGAGCAGTTCTTC
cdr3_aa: CASSSWTGVGNEQFF

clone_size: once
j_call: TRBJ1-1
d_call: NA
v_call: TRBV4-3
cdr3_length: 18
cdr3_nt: TGCGCCAGCAGCCAAGATCGAACCTTGGGCCATCTGGGCACTGAAGCTTTCTTT
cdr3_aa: CASSQDRTLGHLGTEAFF

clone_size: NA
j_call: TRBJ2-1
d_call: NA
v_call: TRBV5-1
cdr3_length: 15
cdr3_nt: TGCGCCAGCAGCTTGGCCATGACTAGGGGAGACGAGCAGTTCTTC
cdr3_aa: CASSLAMTRGDEQFF

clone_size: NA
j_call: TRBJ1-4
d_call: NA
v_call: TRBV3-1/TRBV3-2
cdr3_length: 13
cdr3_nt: TGTGCCAGCAGCCAAGGGCTGGGTAAAAAACTGTTTTTT
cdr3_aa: CASSQGLGKKLFF

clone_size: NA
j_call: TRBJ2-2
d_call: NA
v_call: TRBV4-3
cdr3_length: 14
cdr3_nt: TGCGCCAGCAGCGTGCAGGCGCGGACCGGGGAGCTGTTTTTT
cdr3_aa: CASSVQARTGELFF

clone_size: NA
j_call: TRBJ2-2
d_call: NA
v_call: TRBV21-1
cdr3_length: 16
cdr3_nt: TGTGCCAGCAGCCTCCAAGGTGGGGTGGACACCGGGGAGCTGTTTTTT
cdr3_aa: CASSLQGGVDTGELFF

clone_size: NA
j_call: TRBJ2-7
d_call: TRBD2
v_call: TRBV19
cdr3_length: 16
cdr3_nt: TGTGCCAGTAGCACGGGACTAGCGGGAGCTCCCTACGAGCAGTACTTC
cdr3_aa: CASSTGLAGAPYEQYF

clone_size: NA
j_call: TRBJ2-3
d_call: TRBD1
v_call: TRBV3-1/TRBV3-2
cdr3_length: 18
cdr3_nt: TGTGCCAGCACCCCGGGGACAGGGCTGACTACGGGCACAGATACGCAGTATTTT
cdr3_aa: CASTPGTGLTTGTDTQYF

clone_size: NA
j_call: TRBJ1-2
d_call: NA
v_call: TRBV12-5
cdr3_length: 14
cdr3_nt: TGTGCTAGTGGTTTGGACGGAGCTAGGTATGGCTACACCTTC
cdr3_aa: CASGLDGARYGYTF

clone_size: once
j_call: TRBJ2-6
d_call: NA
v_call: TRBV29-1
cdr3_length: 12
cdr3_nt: TGCAGCGTTGATACAGCGGCCAACGTCCTGACTTTC
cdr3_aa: CSVDTAANVLTF

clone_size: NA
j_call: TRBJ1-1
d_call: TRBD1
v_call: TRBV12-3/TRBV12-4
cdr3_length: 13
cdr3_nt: TGTGCCAGCAGTTTTGTGGCGACAGGGGAGGCTTTCTTT
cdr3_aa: CASSFVATGEAFF

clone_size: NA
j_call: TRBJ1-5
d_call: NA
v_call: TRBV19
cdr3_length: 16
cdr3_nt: TGTGCCAGTAGTGACAGAGGGGGGGCGAGCAATCAGCCCCAGCATTTT
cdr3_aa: CASSDRGGASNQPQHF

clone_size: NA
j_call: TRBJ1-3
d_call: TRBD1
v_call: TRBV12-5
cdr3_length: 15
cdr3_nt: TGTGCTAGTGGGACAGGGGTCTCCTCTGGAAACACCATATATTTT
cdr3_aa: CASGTGVSSGNTIYF

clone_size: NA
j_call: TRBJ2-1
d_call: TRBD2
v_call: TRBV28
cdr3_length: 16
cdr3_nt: TGTGCCAGCAGTTTATGGGGCGGGGGAACCTACAATGAGCAGTTCTTC
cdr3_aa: CASSLWGGGTYNEQFF

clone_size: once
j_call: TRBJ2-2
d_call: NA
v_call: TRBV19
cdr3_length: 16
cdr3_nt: TGTGCCAGTACCGCGATTAGACTAGGAAACACCGGGGAGCTGTTTTTT
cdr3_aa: CASTAIRLGNTGELFF

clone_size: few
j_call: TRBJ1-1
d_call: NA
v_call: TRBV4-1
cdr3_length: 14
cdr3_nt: TGCGCCAGCAGCAGGGAGAGGGCGGGAACTGAAGCTTTCTTT
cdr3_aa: CASSRERAGTEAFF

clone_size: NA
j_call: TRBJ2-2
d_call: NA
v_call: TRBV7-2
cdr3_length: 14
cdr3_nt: TGTGCCAGCAGCTTTCTGCAGTACACCGGGGAGCTGTTTTTT
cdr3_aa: CASSFLQYTGELFF